Each of the 13 T cell receptor beta chains below was sequenced from the same sample in a study of cytomegalovirus exposure and HLA in healthy donors. TCRdb keeps only in-frame clones here, not all; method: immunoSEQ multiplex PCR. The sample consists of about 120,000 clones, 89% of them appearing once. The sample comprised PBMCs. These receptors came from a woman younger than 35 in good health and CMV-seronegative.

The chain has TRBV19 and TRBJ1-5; a weak D match, TRBD1 (6 bases). Germline assignment: CDR1 LNHDA and CDR2 SQIVND (reference sequence). Deletions cut 4 bases from V and 3 bases from J, with 10 bases between. The CDR3 has 14 residues. CDR3 nucleotide sequence: TGTGCCAGTAGTAACAGGGAAATCAATCAGCCCCAGCATTTT. Residues: CASSNREINQPQHF.

V and J are TRBV30 and TRBJ2-2, with D maybe TRBD1 (5 bases). The CDR3 totals 16 residues. Trimming stripped 0 bases from V and 7 bases from J, with 18 bases between. Germline V gene data show CDR1 as GTSNPN and CDR2 as SVGIG (reference sequence). CDR3 residues: CAWSVSGPVSGGELFF. CDR3 in DNA: TGTGCCTGGAGTGTATCAGGGCCCGTTTCTGGCGGGGAGCTGTTTTTT.

The chain uses TRBV7-6 and TRBJ1-3; TRBD1 matches at 8 bases. Germline lookup yields CDR1 SGHVS and CDR2 FNYEAQ. V shed 4 bases and J 2 bases; nucleotides not matched to a gene: 10. This CDR3 comprises 17 residues. The CDR3 nucleotides are TGTGCCAGCAGCTCGCCACGGACAGGGAAACCTGGAAACACCATATATTTT. The encoded protein is CASSSPRTGKPGNTIYF.

The genes are TRBV29-1 and TRBJ2-1; TRBD2 aligns across 10 bases. The CDR3 loop spans 16 amino acids. V dropped 6 bases and J dropped 0; count of bases not matched to a gene: 8. From germline, CDR1 is SQVTM and CDR2 ANQGSEA. In DNA, the CDR3 is TGCAGCGTGGAGGGCTCTAGCGGGAGCTCCTACAATGAGCAGTTCTTC. The encoded protein is CSVEGSSGSSYNEQFF.

This clone has more than one count but fewer than ten. V and J are TRBV27 and TRBJ1-5; D ambiguous. V was pared by 6 bases and J by 6 bases, with 9 bases between. The CDR3 runs 12 residues. The germline CDR1 and CDR2 sequences are MNHEY and SMNVEV (reference sequence). DNA for the CDR3: TGTGCCAGCAGCGGTCGGGGTCAGCCCCAGCATTTT. Translating it yields CASSGRGQPQHF.

This clone was observed a handful of times. CDR3 coding DNA: TGCGCCAGCAGTGAGACCCGGGGGGGCAAGAGTGGCTACACCTTC. It is translated as CASSETRGGKSGYTF. The chain couples TRBV10-1 to TRBJ1-2; possible D gene TRBD1, 6 bases. V shed 2 bases and J shed 7 bases, with 17 bases lying between them. Germline V gene sequence: CDR1 WNHNN, CDR2 SYGVQD (reference sequence). CDR3 length: 15 residues.

The V and J genes are TRBV7-7 and TRBJ2-5; 7 nucleotides align to TRBD1. CDR1 is SSHAT, CDR2 FNYEAQ, per germline (reference sequence). The junction had 13 bases not matched to a gene; V was cut back by 7 bases and J by 5 bases. This CDR3 contains 15 residues. The CDR3 protein is CASTLTGYPGETQYF. The DNA for the CDR3 is TGTGCCAGCACCCTGACAGGGTACCCTGGGGAGACCCAGTACTTC. Using reference TRBV7-7 and TRBJ2-5 for the parts outside the CDR3, the full variable domain is GAGVSQSPRYKVTKRGQDVTLRCDPISSHATLYWYQQALGQGPEFLTYFNYEAQPDKSGLPSDRFSAERPEGSISTLTIQRTEQRDSAMYRCASTLTGYPGETQYFGPGTRLLVL.

This chain joins TRBV5-1 and TRBJ2-2; the D is unclear. CDR1 is SGHRS, CDR2 YFSETQ, per germline. This CDR3 contains 17 residues. V lost 6 bases and J 3 bases, leaving 21 bases between the germline ends. In nucleotides, the CDR3 is TGCGCCAGCAAAATCGCTGTGTTGACAATGGACACCGGGGAGCTGTTTTTT. As protein: CASKIAVLTMDTGELFF.

The chain links TRBV25-1 to TRBJ2-1; D not certain. The CDR3 loop spans 14 amino acids. The V gene's germline CDR1 is MGHDK and CDR2 SYGVNS. V lost 2 bases and J 5 bases, leaving 10 bases between the germline ends. The chain's CDR3 is CASSEIPTDNEQFF. CDR3 DNA sequence: TGTGCCAGCAGTGAAATCCCGACTGACAATGAGCAGTTCTTC.

The chain has TRBV9 and TRBJ2-3; 8 bases are shared with TRBD1. The CDR3 sequence is 15 residues long. V lost 3 bases to trimming and J lost 3 bases; unmatched junction nucleotides: 6. The V gene's germline CDR1 is SGDLS and CDR2 YYNGEE. Written as DNA, the CDR3 is TGTGCCAGCAGCGCTTCAGGGGGCAGAACAGATACGCAGTATTTT. Amino acid sequence: CASSASGGRTDTQYF.

This sequence joins TRBV6-5 and TRBJ2-2, with 8 bases lining up with TRBD1. The trim removed 7 bases at V and 2 bases at J, leaving 6 bases unmatched. Germline V lookup: CDR1 MNHEY, CDR2 SVGAGI. The CDR3 covers 15 residues. The CDR3 spells CASNRQGTNTGELFF. CDR3 coding DNA: TGTGCCAGCAACCGACAGGGGACTAACACCGGGGAGCTGTTTTTT.

CDR3 coding DNA: TGTGCCAGCAGCTTGACAGGGACCACCTCCTACAATGAGCAGTTCTTC. It specifies CASSLTGTTSYNEQFF. The chain uses TRBV5-8 and TRBJ2-1; a weak D match, TRBD1 (6 bases). Between the trimmed V and J ends, which lost 1 base and 0 bases, there was a span of 11 bases. This CDR3 spans 16 amino acids. Germline CDR1 reads SGHTS; CDR2 reads YDEGEE.

The CDR3 loop is CASSHWDNMNTEAFF. CDR3 nucleotide sequence: TGCGCCAGCAGCCATTGGGACAACATGAACACTGAAGCTTTCTTT. The chain employs TRBV4-1 and TRBJ1-1, with D perhaps matching TRBD1 (6 bases). Germline V gene data show CDR1 as MGHRA and CDR2 as YSYEKL. Trimming left V 3 bases short and J 0 bases short, with 11 bases between. The CDR3 is 15 residues long.